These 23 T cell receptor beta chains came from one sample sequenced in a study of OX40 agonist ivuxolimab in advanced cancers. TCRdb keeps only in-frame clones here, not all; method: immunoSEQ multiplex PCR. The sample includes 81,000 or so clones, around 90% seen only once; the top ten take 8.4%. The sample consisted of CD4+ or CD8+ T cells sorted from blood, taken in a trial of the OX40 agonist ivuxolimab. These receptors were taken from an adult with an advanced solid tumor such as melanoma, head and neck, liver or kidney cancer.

CDR3 DNA sequence: TGTGCCAGCAGCCAGAGGTTAGGGGTCGGGCGAGAGACCCAGTACTTC. Encoded protein: CASSQRLGVGRETQYF. V usage is TRBV7-9 and J usage is TRBJ2-5; D is possibly TRBD1 (5 bases). The CDR3 runs to 16 residues. Germline V gives CDR1 SEHNR, CDR2 FQNEAQ (reference sequence). The germline V and J ends were trimmed by 5 bases and 4 bases, with 20 bases remaining between them.

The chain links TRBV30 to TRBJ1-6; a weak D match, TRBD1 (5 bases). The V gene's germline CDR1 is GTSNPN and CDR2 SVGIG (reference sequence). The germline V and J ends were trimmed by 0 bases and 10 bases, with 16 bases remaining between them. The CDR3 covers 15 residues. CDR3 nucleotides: TGTGCCTGGAGTGTATTGGCAGGGCGGTGGTCACCCCTCCACTTT. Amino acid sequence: CAWSVLAGRWSPLHF.

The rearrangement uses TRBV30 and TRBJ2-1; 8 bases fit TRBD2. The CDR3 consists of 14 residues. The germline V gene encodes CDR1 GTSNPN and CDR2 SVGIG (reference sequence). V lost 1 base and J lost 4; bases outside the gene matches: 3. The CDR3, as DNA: TGTGCCTGGAGTGCGCTAGCGGGTTACAATGAGCAGTTCTTC. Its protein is CAWSALAGYNEQFF.

The CDR3 loop is CASSPSVSGEYF. As DNA, the CDR3 is TGTGCCAGCAGCCCTTCGGTCAGCGGGGAGTACTTC. This chain links TRBV2 with TRBJ2-7; 7 nucleotides align to TRBD2. V trimming: 6 bases; J trimming: 11 bases; junction bases outside the gene matches: 10. The CDR3 is 12 amino acids. CDR1 is SNHLY and CDR2 is FYNNEI in the germline V gene.

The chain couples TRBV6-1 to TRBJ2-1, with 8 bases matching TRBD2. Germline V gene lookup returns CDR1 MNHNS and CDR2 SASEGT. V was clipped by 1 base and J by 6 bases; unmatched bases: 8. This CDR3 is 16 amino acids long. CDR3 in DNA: TGTGCCAGCAGTGAAGAACCCTGGACTAGCCCCAATGAGCAGTTCTTC. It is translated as CASSEEPWTSPNEQFF.

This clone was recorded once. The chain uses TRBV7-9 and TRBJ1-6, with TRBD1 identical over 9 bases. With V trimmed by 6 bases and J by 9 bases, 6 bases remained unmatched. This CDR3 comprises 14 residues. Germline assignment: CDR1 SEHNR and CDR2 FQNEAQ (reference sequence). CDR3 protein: CASSYGTGLSPLHF. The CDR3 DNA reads TGTGCCAGCAGTTATGGGACAGGGCTTTCACCCCTCCACTTT.

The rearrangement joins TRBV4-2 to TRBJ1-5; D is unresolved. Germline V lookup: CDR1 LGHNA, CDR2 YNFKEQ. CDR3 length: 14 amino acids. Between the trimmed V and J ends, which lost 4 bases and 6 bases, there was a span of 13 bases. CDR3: CASSPNLLAQPQHF. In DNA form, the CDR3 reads TGTGCCAGCAGCCCCAATCTGTTAGCTCAGCCCCAGCATTTT.

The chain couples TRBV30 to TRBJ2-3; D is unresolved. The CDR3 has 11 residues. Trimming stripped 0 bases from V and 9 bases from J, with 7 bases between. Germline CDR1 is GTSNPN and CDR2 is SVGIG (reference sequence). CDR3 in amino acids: CAWSVLITQYF. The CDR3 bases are TGTGCCTGGAGTGTACTTATAACGCAGTATTTT.

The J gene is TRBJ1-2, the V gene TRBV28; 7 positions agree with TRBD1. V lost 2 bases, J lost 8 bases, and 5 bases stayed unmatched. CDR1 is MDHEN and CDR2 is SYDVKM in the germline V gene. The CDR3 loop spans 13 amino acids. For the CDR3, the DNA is TGTGCCAGCAGTTTAGAGGGGGCCCCGGGCTACACCTTC. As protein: CASSLEGAPGYTF.

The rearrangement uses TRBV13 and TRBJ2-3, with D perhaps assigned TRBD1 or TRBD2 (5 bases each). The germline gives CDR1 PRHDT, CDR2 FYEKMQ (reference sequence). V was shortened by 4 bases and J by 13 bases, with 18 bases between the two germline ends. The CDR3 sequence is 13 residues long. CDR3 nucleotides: TGTGCCAGCAGCTGGGGGTTGACGCTCACGAAGTATTTT. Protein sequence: CASSWGLTLTKYF.

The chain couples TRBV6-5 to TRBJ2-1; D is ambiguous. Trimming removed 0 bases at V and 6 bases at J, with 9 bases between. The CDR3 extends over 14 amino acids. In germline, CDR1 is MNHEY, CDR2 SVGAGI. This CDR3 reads CASSYSAVGNEQFF. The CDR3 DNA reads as TGTGCCAGCAGTTACTCGGCGGTTGGCAATGAGCAGTTCTTC.

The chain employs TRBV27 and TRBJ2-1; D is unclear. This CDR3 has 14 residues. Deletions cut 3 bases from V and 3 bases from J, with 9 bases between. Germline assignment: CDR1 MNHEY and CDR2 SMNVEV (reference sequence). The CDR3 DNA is TGTGCCAGCAGTTTTAGTCGCGGCTACAATGAGCAGTTCTTC. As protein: CASSFSRGYNEQFF.

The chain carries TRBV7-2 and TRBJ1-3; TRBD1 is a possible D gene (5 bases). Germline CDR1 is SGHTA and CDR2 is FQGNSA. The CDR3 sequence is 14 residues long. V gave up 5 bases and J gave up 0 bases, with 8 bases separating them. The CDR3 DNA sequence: TGTGCCAGCAGCCTGGACACCTCTGGAAACACCATATATTTT. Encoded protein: CASSLDTSGNTIYF.

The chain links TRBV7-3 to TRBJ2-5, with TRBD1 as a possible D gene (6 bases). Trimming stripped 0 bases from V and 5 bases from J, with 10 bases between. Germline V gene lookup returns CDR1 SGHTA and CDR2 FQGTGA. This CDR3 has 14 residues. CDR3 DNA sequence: TGTGCCAGCAGCTTAACTGGGGGCGGGGAGACCCAGTACTTC. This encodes CASSLTGGGETQYF.

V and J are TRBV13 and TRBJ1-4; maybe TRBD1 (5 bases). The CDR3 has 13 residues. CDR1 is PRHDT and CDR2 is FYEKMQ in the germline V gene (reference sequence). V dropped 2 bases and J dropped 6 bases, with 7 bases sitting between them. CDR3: CASSLWGDEKLFF. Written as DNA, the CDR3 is TGTGCCAGCAGCTTATGGGGGGATGAAAAACTGTTTTTT.

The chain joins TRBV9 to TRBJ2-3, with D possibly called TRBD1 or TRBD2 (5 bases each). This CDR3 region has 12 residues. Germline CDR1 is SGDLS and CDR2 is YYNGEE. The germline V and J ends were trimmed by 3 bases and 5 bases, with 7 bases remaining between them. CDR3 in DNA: TGTGCCAGCAGCGGGGGGAGAGATACGCAGTATTTT. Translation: CASSGGRDTQYF.

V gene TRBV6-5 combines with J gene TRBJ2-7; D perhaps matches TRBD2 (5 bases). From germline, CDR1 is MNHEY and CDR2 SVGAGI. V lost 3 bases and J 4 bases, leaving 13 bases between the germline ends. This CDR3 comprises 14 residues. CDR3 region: CASSYEGSPYEQYF. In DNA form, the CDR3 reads TGTGCCAGCAGTTATGAGGGATCCCCGTACGAGCAGTACTTC.

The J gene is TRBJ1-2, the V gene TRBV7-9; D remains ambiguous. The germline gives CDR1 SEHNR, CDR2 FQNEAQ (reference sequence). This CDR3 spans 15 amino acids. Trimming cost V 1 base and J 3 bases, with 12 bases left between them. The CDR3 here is CASSLGTVIYYGYTF. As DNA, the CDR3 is TGTGCCAGCAGCTTAGGTACAGTTATTTACTATGGCTACACCTTC. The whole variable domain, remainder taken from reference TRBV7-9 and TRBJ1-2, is DTGVSQNPRHKITKRGQNVTFRCDPISEHNRLYWYRQTLGQGPEFLTYFQNEAQLEKSRLLSDRFSAERPKGSFSTLEIQRTEQGDSAMYLCASSLGTVIYYGYTFGSGTRLTVV.

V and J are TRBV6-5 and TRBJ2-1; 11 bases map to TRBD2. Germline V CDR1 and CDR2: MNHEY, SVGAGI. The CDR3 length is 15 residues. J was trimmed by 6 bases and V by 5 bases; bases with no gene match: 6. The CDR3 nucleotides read TGTGCCAGCAGTCCGATAGCGGGGGGGCCCAATGAGCAGTTCTTC. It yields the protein CASSPIAGGPNEQFF.

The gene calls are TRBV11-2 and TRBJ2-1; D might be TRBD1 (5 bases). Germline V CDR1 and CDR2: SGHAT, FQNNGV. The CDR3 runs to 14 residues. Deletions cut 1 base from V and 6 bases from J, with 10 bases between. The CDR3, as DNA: TGTGCCAGCAGCTTAGCGCCAGGGTTCAATGAGCAGTTCTTC. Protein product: CASSLAPGFNEQFF.

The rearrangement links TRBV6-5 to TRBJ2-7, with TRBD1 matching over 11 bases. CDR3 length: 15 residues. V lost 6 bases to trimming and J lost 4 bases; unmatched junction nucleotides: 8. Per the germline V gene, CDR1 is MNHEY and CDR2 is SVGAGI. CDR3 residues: CASSLRRDRGYEQYF. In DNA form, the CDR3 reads TGTGCCAGCAGCCTAAGGCGGGACAGGGGGTACGAGCAGTACTTC.

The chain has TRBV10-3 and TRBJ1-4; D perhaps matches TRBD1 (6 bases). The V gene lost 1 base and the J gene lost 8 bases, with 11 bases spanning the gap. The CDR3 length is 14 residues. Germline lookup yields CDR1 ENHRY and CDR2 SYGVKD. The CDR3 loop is CAISECTGCEKLFF. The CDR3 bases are TGTGCCATCAGTGAGTGCACAGGGTGCGAAAAACTGTTTTTT.

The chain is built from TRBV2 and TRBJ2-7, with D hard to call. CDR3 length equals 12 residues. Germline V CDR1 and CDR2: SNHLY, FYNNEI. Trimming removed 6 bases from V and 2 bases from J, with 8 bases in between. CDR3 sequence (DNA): TGTGCCAGCAGGGGCACGACCTACGAGCAGTACTTC. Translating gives CASRGTTYEQYF.